This T cell receptor beta chain was recovered during a study of long-term antiretroviral therapy in people with HIV (dated by TCRdb to the early 2020s). Regarding the study in general: The earliest samples were collected roughly a decade before the 2015 WHO recommendation for immediate ART, at a time when ART was usually postponed until CD4 counts fell. A retrospective serial study tested whether ART initiation and durable HIV suppression were associated with changes in peripheral blood TRB repertoire composition and diversity. A total of some 210 cryopreserved PBMC samples were contributed to the cohort by 30 adults with confirmed HIV infection, with samples collected serially over a mean of approximately six years (range 1-12). Among the 25 to 30 participants with HIV, eleven were female. No cross-contamination during QIAcube processing was shown when test extractions of a monoclonal T-cell line were performed alongside over 25 polyclonal samples.

Spanning cysteine to phenylalanine, the CDR3 consists of 9 amino acids. The DNA shown is the 27-base CDR3, in frame from base 1. As encoded in the germline V gene, CDR1 is MDHEN while CDR2 is SYDVKM. V is pared back by 9 bases and J by 8 bases, with 6 bases lying between the germline termini. Participants were included only if at least one PBMC sample before ART initiation and at least two post-ART samples were available. Treatment was received in the United States of America by all participants with HIV. Before DNA extraction, cryopreserved samples of roughly 1-10 million PBMC were thawed and washed. At the time of the earliest PBMC sample, participants with HIV were aged between roughly 20 and 54 years. PBMC samples from each participant spanned 1-4 timepoints before ART initiation and 2-8 timepoints after ART initiation, with a median of 7 samples. For every participant, serial HIV viral load, CD4+ T-cell count, ART history and demographic data were obtained. A Qiagen kit on a QIAcube was used to extract genomic DNA from unsorted PBMC, with samples processed in batches of 12.

The immunoSEQ hsTCRB v3.0 assay was used at survey level resolution to sequence the TRB variable region. A depth of roughly 35,000-55,000 T-cell genomes per sample was targeted for TRB sequencing. Pooled TRB libraries were sequenced on an Illumina MiSeq with a v3 150-cycle kit. The study's processing was this. Repertoire analysis ran in R within a reproducible Nextflow workflow covering QC, data transformation and analysis. LymphoSeq2, an R package for exploring AIRR-Seq data, was used to implement custom analyses. A handful of samples that produced fewer than 5000 total TRB sequences were removed, so some 180 HIV repertoires were analyzed. Among the 170 to 200 HIV repertoires that were kept, 59 were collected before ART initiation and roughly 130 were collected after ART initiation. Each repertoire was downsampled to 5000 TRB nucleotide sequences, and summary statistics were averaged across 100 downsampling iterations. Only TRB sequences with CDR3 regions of at least seven amino acids were retained for analysis. Diversity was measured with a Shannon entropy-derived clonality score and the Gini coefficient. In repertoire networks, the top 5000 CDR3 amino acid sequences were linked whenever an edit distance of one separated two sequences. Antigen specificity groups and MHC restriction were predicted for TRB CDR3 amino acid sequences with GLIPH2. CDR3 amino acid sequences were matched against VDJdb and McPAS-TCR to flag known CMV, EBV, HIV or tissue antigen associations. Pre-ART, post-ART and control groups were compared with Wilcoxon signed-rank tests and Holm-Bonferroni correction. TCRdb holds this immuneACCESS table with in-frame rearrangements only. Some clones are missing; in checked studies, unresolved V genes explain under half, and the rest has no known cause. Clonal size and the V and J genes are those of that table, whereas D and trimming came from the DNA. The sample table holds about 48,000 clones, of which about 80% were seen once. Clones ranked in the top ten supply roughly 3% of the sample.

The full study reports these points: CDR3 length ranges in HIV repertoires were narrower than in controls, and network structure suggested an antigen-experienced repertoire with only a slight naive shift after ART. The samples span the years 2004 to 2017, and the ART regimens used at that time may not be as effective as current regimens. Inferences about post-ART repertoire changes are limited because no data were available on ART adherence, viral resistance or therapy changes. Since PBMC availability was limited, sequencing covered only the TCR beta chain, with no alpha chain pairing. ART initiation was associated with a significant increase in TRB diversity, but diversity stayed significantly below transplant donor controls even after long-term ART. Because pre-ART samples had limited cell numbers, unsorted PBMC were profiled rather than sorted CD4+ and CD8+ T cells. Expanded TRB clones identified before ART initiation dominated the repertoire across all time points, though the dominance fluctuated and decreased in many PLHIV after ART.

For this clone: Its antigen is unknown. Base qualities are missing; no much larger clone stands one base away.

The chain couples TRBV28 to TRBJ2-3; there is no confident call for the D gene. The sequences come from unsorted PBMCs, collected 0.8 years after starting antiretroviral therapy. The clonotype was recovered from a young woman with HIV. The CDR3 reads CARLGTQYF. The nucleotide sequence reads as follows: TGTGCCAGGCTGGGTACGCAGTATTTT.